A single sample gave rise to the 8 T cell receptor beta chains below, sequenced in a study of radiotherapy plus CTLA-4 blockade in lung cancer. Using immunoSEQ multiplex PCR, the repertoire was profiled, and TCRdb retains in-frame clones only, with some absent. In the table there are around 95,000 clones, 80% to 90% of which are singletons. Specimen: peripheral blood, collected from a patient treated with radiotherapy plus ipilimumab. These receptors were collected from a human donor with non-small cell lung cancer who had stable disease on radiotherapy plus ipilimumab.

The rearrangement uses TRBV29-1 and TRBJ2-1, with a possible D match to TRBD1 (6 bases). This CDR3 comprises 13 residues. With 4 bases removed from V and 9 bases from J, the gap between germline ends came to 16 bases. Germline lookup yields CDR1 SQVTM and CDR2 ANQGSEA. The CDR3 region is CSVVAGSRGEQFF. The DNA of the CDR3 is TGCAGCGTTGTGGCAGGGTCCAGGGGTGAGCAGTTCTTC.

The rearrangement joins TRBV6-5 to TRBJ1-4; no reliable D call. This CDR3 is 14 amino acids long. V lost 4 bases and J lost 5, with 11 bases in between. Germline CDR1 and CDR2: MNHEY and SVGAGI. The CDR3 DNA reads TGTGCCAGCAGTTTGGCCCGAAAAAATGAAAAACTGTTTTTT. It is translated as CASSLARKNEKLFF.

This chain joins TRBV19 and TRBJ2-1; weak D call: TRBD1 (5 bases). Germline CDR1 and CDR2: LNHDA and SQIVND (reference sequence). Trimming removed 10 bases at V and 0 bases at J, with 16 bases between. The CDR3 loop spans 15 amino acids. This CDR3 is CATLGAVSSYNEQFF. CDR3 sequence (DNA): TGTGCCACCTTAGGGGCCGTTAGCTCCTACAATGAGCAGTTCTTC.

This chain uses TRBV28 with TRBJ2-4; D is ambiguous. The germline V gene has CDR1 MDHEN and CDR2 SYDVKM. Deletions cut 5 bases from V and 0 bases from J, with 5 bases between. This CDR3 contains 13 residues. The CDR3 is CASSQIAKNIQYF. DNA for the CDR3: TGTGCCAGCAGTCAGATAGCCAAAAACATTCAGTACTTC.

Only a few counts were recorded for this clone. This chain joins TRBV6-1 and TRBJ1-6; D is undetermined. V shed 2 bases and J shed 3 bases, with 8 bases lying between them. CDR1 and CDR2 from the germline V gene are MNHNS and SASEGT. The CDR3 loop spans 15 amino acids. The CDR3 coding sequence is TGTGCCAGCAGTGAAACTCCCGGCTATAATTCACCCCTCCACTTT. It yields the protein CASSETPGYNSPLHF.

The V gene is TRBV5-1, the J gene TRBJ1-1; 10 nucleotides match TRBD1. The CDR3 sequence is 15 residues long. CDR1 and CDR2 (germline): SGHRS, YFSETQ. With V trimmed by 4 bases and J by 0 bases, 3 bases remained unmatched. The CDR3 loop reads CASSAGQGMNTEAFF. For the CDR3, the DNA is TGCGCCAGCAGCGCGGGACAGGGGATGAACACTGAAGCTTTCTTT.

Only one count was recorded for this clone. The V and J genes are TRBV7-6 and TRBJ2-7; 10 bases agree with TRBD2. Germline V CDR1 and CDR2: SGHVS, FNYEAQ. The ends lost 2 bases at V and 5 bases at J; junction bases unmatched: 9. The CDR3 sequence is 16 residues long. The CDR3 is CASSLKSSGRSHEQYF. In DNA, the CDR3 is TGTGCCAGCAGCTTAAAGTCTAGCGGGAGATCCCACGAGCAGTACTTC.

This clone was counted only a few times. The chain joins TRBV4-3 to TRBJ2-2; D gene uncertain. CDR1 is LGHNA and CDR2 is YSLEER in the germline V gene. Trimming removed 3 bases at V and 0 bases at J, with 11 bases between. The CDR3 totals 16 residues. This CDR3 is CASSQATGPNTGELFF. CDR3 nucleotides: TGCGCCAGCAGCCAGGCTACTGGGCCGAACACCGGGGAGCTGTTTTTT.